Below are 30 T cell receptor beta chains sequenced from a single sample in a study of shared clonotypes between healthy human individuals. Repertoires were generated with immunoSEQ multiplex PCR, while TCRdb's copy carries only in-frame clones and drops some. The sample includes some 1 million clones, around 74% of them seen just once. The source material was memory CD4+ T cells sorted from blood. The subset here: CD45RA-negative fraction. These receptors all come from a man aged 18 to 29 in good health.

The chain couples TRBV28 to TRBJ1-6; D is possibly TRBD1 (5 bases). Per the germline V gene, CDR1 is MDHEN and CDR2 is SYDVKM. V lost 6 bases and J lost 10, with 16 bases in between. The CDR3 length is 14 residues. CDR3 region: CASRDGGRLSPLHF. In DNA, the CDR3 is TGTGCCAGCAGGGACGGGGGTCGATTATCACCCCTCCACTTT.

This clone was detected only once. The genes are TRBV7-9 and TRBJ1-1, with 7 bases identical to TRBD1. V lost 5 bases, J lost 1 base, and 13 bases stayed unmatched. This CDR3 has 17 residues. Germline V gene sequence: CDR1 SEHNR, CDR2 FQNEAQ (reference sequence). The CDR3 loop reads CASSPGEGRGANTEAFF. CDR3 sequence (DNA): TGTGCCAGCAGCCCGGGGGAGGGCAGGGGGGCGAACACTGAAGCTTTCTTT.

This clone was recorded once. The chain couples TRBV11-2 to TRBJ2-2, with D hard to call. CDR3 length: 14 residues. CDR1 and CDR2 (germline): SGHAT, FQNNGV. The ends were cut back, 4 bases at V and 3 bases at J, with 9 bases in the middle. The chain's CDR3 is CASSSTLDTGELFF. In DNA form, the CDR3 reads TGTGCCAGCAGCTCAACCCTGGACACCGGGGAGCTGTTTTTT. Variable domain in full (rest from reference TRBV11-2 and TRBJ2-2): EAGVAQSPRYKIIEKRQSVAFWCNPISGHATLYWYQQILGQGPKLLIQFQNNGVVDDSQLPKDRFSAERLKGVDSTLKIQPAKLEDSAVYLCASSSTLDTGELFFGEGSRLTVL.

This rearrangement joins TRBV25-1 to TRBJ1-2; 12 bases are a match to TRBD1. Trimming took 3 bases from V and 4 from J; bases not matched to a gene: 12. The CDR3 contains 18 residues. Per germline, CDR1 MGHDK and CDR2 SYGVNS. DNA for the CDR3: TGTGCCAGCAGTGACTCCCCGGGACAGGGGGCCGGGGGCTATGGCTACACCTTC. This sequence encodes CASSDSPGQGAGGYGYTF.

The rearrangement links TRBV2 to TRBJ1-6; 9 bases are a match to TRBD1. The junction had 4 bases not matched to a gene; V was cut back by 3 bases and J by 10 bases. CDR3 length: 14 residues. The V gene's germline CDR1 is SNHLY and CDR2 FYNNEI. This CDR3 reads CASSDGTGWSPLHF. CDR3 bases: TGTGCCAGCAGTGATGGGACAGGGTGGTCACCCCTCCACTTT.

The chain links TRBV7-9 to TRBJ1-5; a possible D gene is TRBD1 (5 bases). CDR1 SEHNR and CDR2 FQNEAQ come from the germline V gene (reference sequence). Between the trimmed V and J ends, which lost 1 base and 5 bases, there was a span of 12 bases. The CDR3 sequence is 15 residues long. Here the CDR3 reads CASSLGGGGDQPQHF. In DNA form, the CDR3 reads TGTGCCAGCAGCTTAGGGGGCGGGGGAGATCAGCCCCAGCATTTT.

For this clone: This same CDR3 is encoded by further DNA sequences in the sample. The chain combines TRBV5-6 with TRBJ2-7; no definite D call. The CDR3 covers 17 residues. V lost 0 bases and J 5 bases, leaving 21 bases between the germline ends. CDR1 SGHDT and CDR2 YYEEEE come from the germline V gene. The CDR3 nucleotides read TGTGCCAGCAGCTTGGGTATGTGGCCACCCACCCTGGACGAGCAGTACTTC. Translated: CASSLGMWPPTLDEQYF.

The chain uses TRBV28 and TRBJ1-1, with unresolved D. Looked up from germline, CDR1 is MDHEN and CDR2 is SYDVKM. The CDR3 runs to 16 residues. Trimming took off 2 bases at V and 2 bases at J, with 15 bases between the two ends. In DNA, the CDR3 is TGTGCCAGCAGTTTAGATAGGGTCACCGGAAACACTGAAGCTTTCTTT. Amino acid sequence: CASSLDRVTGNTEAFF.

V gene TRBV19 combines with J gene TRBJ2-2, with D tentatively TRBD1 (6 bases). V lost 10 bases, J lost 1 base, and 16 bases lay in between. The germline V gene has CDR1 LNHDA and CDR2 SQIVND (reference sequence). The CDR3 totals 15 residues. The CDR3 coding sequence is TGTGCCACAAAACAGGGTTTGTGGAACACCGGGGAGCTGTTTTTT. Translation: CATKQGLWNTGELFF.

The rearrangement joins TRBV4-1 to TRBJ2-3; D may be TRBD2 (6 bases). From germline, CDR1 is MGHRA and CDR2 YSYEKL. V lost 4 bases, J lost 2 bases, and 13 bases lay in between. The CDR3 is 15 amino acids. The CDR3 nucleotides are TGCGCCAGCAGCCCGCTAGCGTCTCCCACAGATACGCAGTATTTT. This translates into CASSPLASPTDTQYF.

This chain joins TRBV27 and TRBJ1-4; D not resolved. The V gene lost 5 bases and the J gene lost 4 bases, with 14 bases spanning the gap. Germline CDR1 and CDR2: MNHEY and SMNVEV (reference sequence). The CDR3 is made up of 15 amino acids. CDR3 nucleotides: TGTGCCAGCAGTGAAGTAGGGCAGATTAATGAAAAACTGTTTTTT. It specifies CASSEVGQINEKLFF.

V gene TRBV18 combines with J gene TRBJ1-1, with D uncertain. With 3 bases removed from V and 8 bases from J, the gap between germline ends came to 13 bases. The CDR3 is 13 amino acids. Germline CDR1 is KGHSH and CDR2 is LQKENI. The CDR3 coding sequence is TGTGCCAGCTCACCCCCTCTCTATACCGAAGCTTTCTTT. Protein product: CASSPPLYTEAFF.

This sequence joins TRBV11-2 and TRBJ2-5; 11 bases agree with TRBD2. CDR3 length equals 15 residues. CDR1 is SGHAT, CDR2 FQNNGV, per germline. V shed 1 base and J 4 bases; nucleotides not matched to a gene: 2. This CDR3 reads CASSLVGLAGETQYF. The CDR3 nucleotides are TGTGCCAGCAGCTTAGTCGGACTAGCGGGAGAGACCCAGTACTTC.

J is TRBJ2-6 and V is TRBV27; TRBD1 matches 10 bases. This CDR3 is 20 amino acids long. Trimming took 5 bases from V and 0 from J; bases not matched to a gene: 13. Germline loops: CDR1 MNHEY, CDR2 SMNVEV (reference sequence). The CDR3 region is CASSASRDRGPSSGANVLTF. CDR3 sequence (DNA): TGTGCCAGCAGTGCCTCCCGGGACAGGGGTCCAAGCTCTGGGGCCAACGTCCTGACTTTC.

The rearrangement joins TRBV18 to TRBJ2-7; 11 positions agree with TRBD2. Germline loops: CDR1 KGHSH, CDR2 LQKENI. The V segment lost 3 bases and the J segment 7 bases; nucleotides outside the gene matches: 8. The CDR3 extends over 15 amino acids. CDR3 DNA sequence: TGTGCCAGCTCACCGCGACTAGCGGGGACGGAAGAGCAGTACTTC. Protein product: CASSPRLAGTEEQYF.

Only one count was recorded for this clone. This chain uses TRBV10-3 with TRBJ2-5; 9 nucleotides match TRBD1. Unmatched junction bases numbered 6, after V lost 3 bases and J lost 4 bases. This CDR3 has 15 amino acids. Germline V gene data show CDR1 as ENHRY and CDR2 as SYGVKD. CDR3 sequence reads: CAISDGDREPETQYF. CDR3 bases: TGTGCCATCAGTGATGGGGACAGGGAGCCAGAGACCCAGTACTTC.

As for this clone: This sample includes further DNA sequences coding for the same CDR3. V and J are TRBV13 and TRBJ2-5; tentatively, D is TRBD2 (6 bases). The germline V gene has CDR1 PRHDT and CDR2 FYEKMQ (reference sequence). V gave up 5 bases and J gave up 4 bases, with 11 bases separating them. This CDR3 is 13 amino acids long. This CDR3 is CASSPRRGETQYF. The CDR3 region has the DNA TGTGCCAGCAGCCCTAGGAGGGGAGAGACCCAGTACTTC.

The rearrangement joins TRBV5-1 to TRBJ2-1; 7 bases map to TRBD2. CDR1 is SGHRS, CDR2 YFSETQ, per germline. This CDR3 contains 14 residues. Trimming at V came to 7 bases and at J to 4 bases, leaving 8 bases not matched to a gene. CDR3 sequence reads: CASGRGVGYNEQFF. The CDR3, as DNA: TGCGCCAGCGGGAGGGGTGTGGGGTACAATGAGCAGTTCTTC.

This clone was detected only a few times. The chain is built from TRBV28 and TRBJ2-3; D possibly uses TRBD1 or TRBD2 (6 bases each). V lost 7 bases to trimming and J lost 3 bases, with 29 bases between them. Germline CDR1 reads MDHEN; CDR2 reads SYDVKM. The CDR3 loop spans 19 amino acids. The CDR3 nucleotides read TGTGCCAGCACCCCCAGTCGGGGGCGAGAGGGGGTCCGGACAGATACGCAGTATTTT. Translated, it gives CASTPSRGREGVRTDTQYF.

The chain recombines TRBV5-4 with TRBJ2-1; D unclear. Germline V gene data show CDR1 as SGHNT and CDR2 as YYREEE (reference sequence). The CDR3 has 15 amino acids. V was clipped by 3 bases and J by 1 base, with 11 bases between them. Written as DNA, the CDR3 is TGTGCCAGCAGCTCACCTGGACCATCCTACAATGAGCAGTTCTTC. This encodes CASSSPGPSYNEQFF.

The chain has TRBV7-2 and TRBJ1-2; maybe TRBD1 (5 bases). The germline V and J ends were trimmed by 5 bases and 8 bases, with 21 bases remaining between them. This CDR3 is 15 amino acids long. The germline V gene has CDR1 SGHTA and CDR2 FQGNSA. The CDR3 protein is CASSAVGVTTLGYTF. The CDR3 DNA reads TGTGCCAGCAGCGCCGTAGGGGTTACTACTTTAGGCTACACCTTC.

Only a few counts were recorded for this clone. V and J are TRBV28 and TRBJ1-6; 7 nucleotides line up with TRBD1. J gave up 9 bases and V 5 bases, and 7 bases lay outside the gene matches. The CDR3 sequence is 14 residues long. The germline gives CDR1 MDHEN, CDR2 SYDVKM. The CDR3 region has the DNA TGTGCCAGCAGTCGCGACAGGGAGGGTTCACCCCTCCACTTT. Translating gives CASSRDREGSPLHF. Full variable domain (missing parts from reference TRBV28 and TRBJ1-6): DVKVTQSSRYLVKRTGEKVFLECVQDMDHENMFWYRQDPGLGLRLIYFSYDVKMKEKGDIPEGYSVSREKKERFSLILESASTNQTSMYLCASSRDREGSPLHFGNGTRLTVT.

There are a few counts of this clone. This rearrangement joins TRBV2 to TRBJ1-2; D is unclear. The CDR3 spans 13 residues. Germline CDR1 and CDR2: SNHLY and FYNNEI. Between the trimmed V and J ends, which lost 2 bases and 4 bases, there was a span of 8 bases. The CDR3 coding sequence is TGTGCCAGCAGTGAAAGGGTTGGCTATGGCTACACCTTC. Its translation is CASSERVGYGYTF. Looking up the rest from reference TRBV2 and TRBJ1-2 gives the full variable domain: EPEVTQTPSHQVTQMGQEVILRCVPISNHLYFYWYRQILGQKVEFLVSFYNNEISEKSEIFDDQFSVERPDGSNFTLKIRSTKLEDSAMYFCASSERVGYGYTFGSGTRLTVV.

This clone was counted between two and nine times. V and J are TRBV11-2 and TRBJ1-1; tentatively, D is TRBD1 (5 bases). Germline V CDR1 and CDR2: SGHAT, FQNNGV. Between the trimmed V and J ends, which lost 4 bases and 4 bases, there was a span of 10 bases. The CDR3 loop spans 13 amino acids. In nucleotides, the CDR3 is TGTGCCAGCAGCTCGAAGACAGCCACTGAAGCTTTCTTT. This encodes CASSSKTATEAFF.

The table lists this clone with a few counts. In DNA form, the CDR3 reads TGTGCCAGTAGTATCCGGGGTACCCCCTCCTACGAGCAGTACTTC. This codes for CASSIRGTPSYEQYF. V usage is TRBV19 and J usage is TRBJ2-7; D is perhaps TRBD2 (5 bases). The V gene lost 3 bases and the J gene lost 0 bases, with 12 bases spanning the gap. Per the germline V gene, CDR1 is LNHDA and CDR2 is SQIVND (reference sequence). The CDR3 loop spans 15 amino acids.

In regard to this clone: The same CDR3 also results from other DNA sequences found in this sample. The chain combines TRBV28 with TRBJ1-6, with TRBD1 identical over 7 bases. The CDR3 covers 15 residues. V lost 5 bases, J lost 7 bases, and 8 bases stayed unmatched. Germline CDR1 MDHEN, CDR2 SYDVKM. This CDR3 reads CASSRPDRVNSPLHF. The CDR3 nucleotides are TGTGCCAGCAGTCGCCCCGACAGGGTCAATTCACCCCTCCACTTT.

As to this clone: A much larger clone lies one base from this, so it may be a read error. This CDR3 reads CASSYLQETQYF. In DNA form, the CDR3 reads TGTGCCAGCAGTTACTTACAAGAGACCCAGTACTTC. V gene TRBV6-5 combines with J gene TRBJ2-5; no definite D call. CDR3 length: 12 residues. Germline V gives CDR1 MNHEY, CDR2 SVGAGI. V was cut by 1 base and J by 2 bases, with 2 bases left in between.

This clone was counted between two and nine times. The chain recombines TRBV6-6 with TRBJ1-6, with D possibly being TRBD1 (5 bases). Germline V gene lookup returns CDR1 MNHNY and CDR2 SVGAGI (reference sequence). This CDR3 region has 16 residues. Trimming took off 5 bases at V and 9 bases at J, with 20 bases between the two ends. Written as DNA, the CDR3 is TGTGCCAGCAGTAACCCGGCCGGGACGGGAGCTTCACCCCTCCACTTT. It specifies CASSNPAGTGASPLHF.

The V gene is TRBV7-2, the J gene TRBJ2-3; D is unresolved. CDR3 length: 14 residues. V was clipped by 1 base and J by 4 bases, with 9 bases between them. Germline V gene lookup returns CDR1 SGHTA and CDR2 FQGNSA. The CDR3 sequence is CASSLGERADTQYF. The CDR3 coding sequence is TGTGCCAGCAGCTTAGGGGAAAGGGCAGATACGCAGTATTTT.

This clone was found a few times. The V call is TRBV5-6, the J call TRBJ2-7; no clear D. The CDR3 contains 14 residues. V gave up 4 bases and J gave up 0 bases, with 11 bases separating them. Germline lookup yields CDR1 SGHDT and CDR2 YYEEEE. CDR3 region: CASSRYLSSYEQYF. Here the CDR3 DNA reads TGTGCCAGCAGCAGATACTTGAGCTCCTACGAGCAGTACTTC.